A single sample gave rise to the 15 T cell receptor beta chains below, sequenced in a study of blood T cell repertoires in COVID-19. Data came from immunoSEQ multiplex PCR; TCRdb stores just in-frame clones and leaves some out. This table has 220,000 or so clones, 88% appearing once. The sequencing sample was made of PBMCs or T cells enriched from blood (not recorded which). Receptor source: a woman aged 45-65 years with acute COVID-19.

The V gene is TRBV4-1, the J gene TRBJ2-3; 7 bases line up with TRBD2. The CDR3 extends over 15 amino acids. CDR1 is MGHRA and CDR2 is YSYEKL in the germline V gene. The J segment lost 4 bases and the V segment lost 1 base, leaving 5 bases of the junction unmatched. Written as DNA, the CDR3 is TGCGCCAGCAGCCAAGTGGCGGGAGCGGCAGATACGCAGTATTTT. Translating gives CASSQVAGAADTQYF.

The J gene is TRBJ1-3, the V gene TRBV6-5; 7 positions match TRBD1. The length of the CDR3 is 14 residues. Germline V gene lookup returns CDR1 MNHEY and CDR2 SVGAGI. J gave up 0 bases and V 4 bases, and 0 bases lay outside the gene matches. The CDR3 DNA reads TGTGCCAGCAGTTGGGACAGCTCTGGAAACACCATATATTTT. It codes for CASSWDSSGNTIYF.

The chain combines TRBV5-1 with TRBJ2-7, with a tentative D call TRBD1 (5 bases). Germline CDR1 is SGHRS and CDR2 is YFSETQ. This CDR3 is built from 14 residues. The V end lost 4 bases, the J end lost 0 bases, and 11 bases lay between the germline ends. CDR3 in DNA: TGCGCCAGCAGCCTACAGGCATCCTCCTACGAGCAGTACTTC. Its translation: CASSLQASSYEQYF.

This chain uses TRBV7-3 with TRBJ2-3, with D possibly being TRBD1 (6 bases). V lost 1 base, J lost 1 base, and 9 bases lay in between. Germline V gives CDR1 SGHTA, CDR2 FQGTGA. This CDR3 contains 15 residues. For the CDR3, the DNA is TGTGCCAGCAGCTTAAGGGGACAACGCACAGATACGCAGTATTTT. It yields the protein CASSLRGQRTDTQYF.

CDR3 coding DNA: TGTGCCAGCAGTTTAGAGCACTACAATGAGCAGTTCTTC. As protein: CASSLEHYNEQFF. The chain recombines TRBV12-3 or TRBV12-4 with TRBJ2-1; D not resolved. The V and J ends lost 1 base and 3 bases respectively, with 4 bases between them. The CDR3 sequence is 13 residues long.

The chain employs TRBV7-2 and TRBJ2-4, with 7 bases aligning to TRBD2. The CDR3 runs 14 residues. Germline trimming cut 4 bases from V and 5 bases from J; bases unmatched to any gene: 5. The germline V gene has CDR1 SGHTA and CDR2 FQGNSA. The CDR3, as DNA: TGTGCCAGCAGCTGGGGGGACTACCAAAACATTCAGTACTTC. This sequence encodes CASSWGDYQNIQYF.

The chain links TRBV3-1 (or the pseudogene TRBV3-2) to TRBJ1-5; D is ambiguous. The CDR3 consists of 14 residues. Germline V lookup: CDR1 LGHDT, CDR2 YNNKEL (reference sequence). With 3 bases removed from V and 6 bases from J, the gap between germline ends came to 12 bases. The CDR3 sequence: CASSHKDAGQPQHF. The CDR3 DNA sequence: TGTGCCAGCAGCCATAAGGACGCGGGTCAGCCCCAGCATTTT.

The chain carries TRBV18 and TRBJ1-6; 8 bases line up with TRBD1. In germline, CDR1 is KGHSH, CDR2 LQKENI. The CDR3 covers 15 residues. Germline trimming cut 3 bases from V and 5 bases from J; bases unmatched to any gene: 3. The CDR3 region has the DNA TGTGCCAGCTCACCGGACAGGGTCCATAATTCACCCCTCCACTTT. Translation: CASSPDRVHNSPLHF.

The chain employs TRBV2 and TRBJ1-1; 9 bases map to TRBD1. Germline CDR1 reads SNHLY; CDR2 reads FYNNEI. The CDR3 covers 15 residues. V lost 6 bases and J lost 5; bases outside the gene matches: 10. The CDR3 here is CASRVRQGVWTEAFF. In nucleotides, the CDR3 is TGTGCCAGCAGGGTGCGACAGGGGGTATGGACTGAAGCTTTCTTT.

This sequence joins TRBV7-9 and TRBJ1-4; D ambiguous. CDR1 and CDR2 (germline): SEHNR, FQNEAQ (reference sequence). V was clipped by 2 bases and J by 3 bases, with 10 bases between them. The length of the CDR3 is 15 residues. The CDR3 here is CASSLSWPSNEKLFF. CDR3 sequence (DNA): TGTGCCAGCAGCTTATCGTGGCCATCTAATGAAAAACTGTTTTTT.

The chain recombines TRBV5-6 with TRBJ1-3, with 7 bases fitting TRBD1. Germline V gives CDR1 SGHDT, CDR2 YYEEEE. V lost 1 base and J lost 8; bases outside the gene matches: 15. This CDR3 has 17 residues. Written as DNA, the CDR3 is TGTGCCAGCAGCTTGTTTGGGACAGTGGATCCGGGGGACACCATATATTTT. Protein product: CASSLFGTVDPGDTIYF.

V and J are TRBV7-9 and TRBJ1-6; D not certain. CDR3 length: 13 amino acids. In germline, CDR1 is SEHNR, CDR2 FQNEAQ (reference sequence). Trimming removed 4 bases at V and 9 bases at J, with 10 bases between. The CDR3 DNA is TGTGCCAGCAGCTCGGGGATGACTTCACCCCTCCACTTT. Its protein is CASSSGMTSPLHF.

This sequence joins TRBV19 and TRBJ2-6; 7 positions agree with TRBD1. Germline CDR1 and CDR2: LNHDA and SQIVND (reference sequence). V lost 1 base to trimming and J lost 5 bases; unmatched junction nucleotides: 8. The CDR3 contains 17 residues. CDR3 protein: CASSIGQGGGWANVLTF. In DNA form, the CDR3 reads TGTGCCAGTAGTATAGGGCAAGGGGGCGGTTGGGCCAACGTCCTGACTTTC.

The table lists this clone with a count of one. This rearrangement joins TRBV28 to TRBJ2-6, with D unclear. Germline assignment: CDR1 MDHEN and CDR2 SYDVKM. V lost 2 bases to trimming and J lost 3 bases, with 14 bases between them. The CDR3 extends over 17 amino acids. This CDR3 is CASSLRPGLSGANVLTF. DNA of the CDR3: TGTGCCAGCAGTTTAAGGCCAGGTTTGAGTGGGGCCAACGTCCTGACTTTC.

This clone was observed once. The J gene is TRBJ2-7, the V gene TRBV30, with TRBD2 as a possible D gene (5 bases). Trimming removed 8 bases from V and 1 base from J, with 12 bases in between. Per the germline V gene, CDR1 is GTSNPN and CDR2 is SVGIG (reference sequence). This CDR3 contains 12 residues. CDR3 residues: CAGERTSYEQYF. The CDR3 region has the DNA TGTGCCGGTGAGCGGACGTCCTACGAGCAGTACTTC.